A single sample is the source of the 21 T cell receptor beta chains below, sequenced in a study of blood T cell repertoires in COVID-19. Clones were sequenced by immunoSEQ multiplex PCR, and TCRdb holds only the in-frame ones, with some missing. The sample yields about 300,000 clones, nearly 90% seen once. Sequencing was performed on PBMCs or T cells enriched from blood (not recorded which). Receptor source: a woman under 30 with acute COVID-19.

The chain links TRBV28 to TRBJ2-7; 12 bases align to TRBD2. CDR1 is MDHEN and CDR2 is SYDVKM in the germline V gene. V gave up 1 base and J gave up 2 bases; unmatched junction bases: 6. The CDR3 runs 17 residues. DNA for the CDR3: TGTGCCAGCAGTTTATCCCGGGGACTAGCGGGTCCCTACGAGCAGTACTTC. Amino acids: CASSLSRGLAGPYEQYF.

The chain has TRBV28 and TRBJ2-5, with TRBD1 matching over 8 bases. Germline values: CDR1 MDHEN, CDR2 SYDVKM. The ends lost 6 bases at V and 4 bases at J; junction bases unmatched: 4. This CDR3 spans 13 amino acids. The CDR3 spells CASSEDRGETQYF. CDR3 coding DNA: TGTGCCAGCAGCGAAGACAGGGGAGAGACCCAGTACTTC. Together with reference TRBV28 and TRBJ2-5, the CDR3 gives the full variable domain: DVKVTQSSRYLVKRTGEKVFLECVQDMDHENMFWYRQDPGLGLRLIYFSYDVKMKEKGDIPEGYSVSREKKERFSLILESASTNQTSMYLCASSEDRGETQYFGPGTRLLVL.

The V call is TRBV28, the J call TRBJ2-3; 11 positions match TRBD2. The CDR3 totals 14 residues. V shed 7 bases, J shed 4 bases, and the junction held 4 bases outside the gene matches. CDR1 is MDHEN and CDR2 is SYDVKM in the germline V gene. CDR3 sequence: CASITSGRADTQYF. The CDR3 coding sequence is TGTGCCAGCATTACTAGCGGGAGAGCAGATACGCAGTATTTT.

The V call is TRBV27, the J call TRBJ2-7; 8 positions agree with TRBD1. Losses at the gene ends were 1 base for V and 3 bases for J; bases not matched to a gene: 8. Germline CDR1 and CDR2: MNHEY and SMNVEV (reference sequence). The CDR3 consists of 16 residues. DNA of the CDR3: TGTGCCAGCAGTTTATTGGCAGGGGGCCCACACTACGAGCAGTACTTC. Amino acids: CASSLLAGGPHYEQYF.

In DNA form, the CDR3 reads TGTGCCAGCAGTGAAGGTTCAGGGAGGACTTTCTTT. It codes for CASSEGSGRTFF. The chain employs TRBV2 and TRBJ1-1, with a weak D call TRBD1 (5 bases). CDR3 length: 12 amino acids. V was shortened by 1 base and J by 12 bases, with 12 bases between the two germline ends. CDR1 SNHLY and CDR2 FYNNEI come from the germline V gene.

The chain recombines TRBV6-4 with TRBJ2-1, with 10 bases matching TRBD2. Germline values: CDR1 MRHNA, CDR2 SNTAGT. The V and J ends lost 7 bases and 10 bases, in that order; junction bases with no gene match: 13. This CDR3 has 15 amino acids. The CDR3 spells CASNKDASGSDEQFF. CDR3 sequence (DNA): TGTGCCAGCAATAAAGACGCTAGCGGGAGTGACGAGCAGTTCTTC.

This clone was seen a single time. The chain couples TRBV28 to TRBJ1-3; TRBD1 matches at 10 bases. V trimming: 5 bases; J trimming: 2 bases; junction bases outside the gene matches: 6. Germline V gene sequence: CDR1 MDHEN, CDR2 SYDVKM. The CDR3 has 16 residues. CDR3 sequence: CASSEPGTGAGNTIYF. In DNA, the CDR3 is TGTGCCAGCAGTGAACCCGGGACAGGGGCTGGAAACACCATATATTTT. Drawing the rest from reference TRBV28 and TRBJ1-3, the complete variable domain is DVKVTQSSRYLVKRTGEKVFLECVQDMDHENMFWYRQDPGLGLRLIYFSYDVKMKEKGDIPEGYSVSREKKERFSLILESASTNQTSMYLCASSEPGTGAGNTIYFGEGSWLTVV.

This clone has more than one count but fewer than ten. The DNA for the CDR3 is TGTGCCAGCACTCCCTTAGGAAGGGGAACTGAAGCTTTCTTT. It encodes CASTPLGRGTEAFF. The genes are TRBV7-9 and TRBJ1-1; TRBD1 might be the D (5 bases). Trimming took off 7 bases at V and 5 bases at J, with 17 bases between the two ends. The CDR3 contains 14 residues. Germline CDR1 is SEHNR and CDR2 is FQNEAQ (reference sequence). Looking up the rest from reference TRBV7-9 and TRBJ1-1 gives the full variable domain: DTGVSQNPRHKITKRGQNVTFRCDPISEHNRLYWYRQTLGQGPEFLTYFQNEAQLEKSRLLSDRFSAERPKGSFSTLEIQRTEQGDSAMYLCASTPLGRGTEAFFGQGTRLTVV.

The chain couples TRBV28 to TRBJ2-4; 8 bases align to TRBD1. After removal of 5 bases from V and 2 bases from J, the junction contained 8 bases not matched to a gene. This CDR3 contains 16 residues. Germline V gene data show CDR1 as MDHEN and CDR2 as SYDVKM. The CDR3 bases are TGTGCCAGCAGTGCAAACAGGGGGTGGACCAAAAACATTCAGTACTTC. It codes for CASSANRGWTKNIQYF.

The chain links TRBV19 to TRBJ1-1, with 8 bases matching TRBD1. The trim removed 1 base at V and 6 bases at J, leaving 4 bases unmatched. The CDR3 is made up of 14 amino acids. The germline V gene has CDR1 LNHDA and CDR2 SQIVND (reference sequence). CDR3 sequence reads: CASSIGQGSPEAFF. DNA for the CDR3: TGTGCCAGTAGTATAGGACAGGGGAGCCCTGAAGCTTTCTTT.

This clone was detected once. The genes are TRBV11-3 and TRBJ1-2; D unresolved. In germline, CDR1 is SGHNT, CDR2 YENEEA. Trimming shortened V by 1 base and J by 8 bases, and 23 bases separated the two germline ends. The CDR3 has 17 amino acids. The CDR3 nucleotides are TGTGCCAGCAGCTTAGGTGGTATCGAGGCCCCGAGGCGGGGCTACACCTTC. It yields the protein CASSLGGIEAPRRGYTF. The variable domain in full, completed from reference TRBV11-3 and TRBJ1-2, reads EAGVVQSPRYKIIEKKQPVAFWCNPISGHNTLYWYLQNLGQGPELLIRYENEEAVDDSQLPKDRFSAERLKGVDSTLKIQPAELGDSAVYLCASSLGGIEAPRRGYTFGSGTRLTVV.

The rearrangement links TRBV2 to TRBJ1-6; no definite D call. With 7 bases removed from V and 14 bases from J, the gap between germline ends came to 18 bases. The CDR3 extends over 13 amino acids. Germline CDR1 SNHLY, CDR2 FYNNEI. DNA of the CDR3: TGTGCCAGCAATCCATCGGCAAGAGGATCCCTCCACTTT. Translating gives CASNPSARGSLHF.

The rearrangement links TRBV18 to TRBJ2-1, with TRBD2 matching 12 bases. CDR3 size: 16 residues. Germline values: CDR1 KGHSH, CDR2 LQKENI. J gave up 7 bases and V 1 base, and 5 bases lay outside the gene matches. CDR3 in DNA: TGTGCCAGCTCACCACTGCTAGCGGGAGGGGTGAATGAGCAGTTCTTC. Translation gives CASSPLLAGGVNEQFF.

This clone was seen more than once but under ten times. The chain combines TRBV28 with TRBJ2-7, with D unresolved. V lost 4 bases and J 5 bases, leaving 6 bases between the germline ends. Per germline, CDR1 MDHEN and CDR2 SYDVKM. This CDR3 region has 11 residues. Here the CDR3 reads CASSSPDEQYF. CDR3 nucleotide sequence: TGTGCCAGCAGTTCCCCCGACGAGCAGTACTTC.

This clone came up once. This chain uses TRBV28 with TRBJ2-2; no reliable D call. In germline, CDR1 is MDHEN, CDR2 SYDVKM. This CDR3 has 15 amino acids. V shed 3 bases and J shed 0 bases, with 8 bases lying between them. The CDR3 loop reads CASSFVAPNTGELFF. The CDR3 DNA reads TGTGCCAGCAGTTTCGTGGCACCGAACACCGGGGAGCTGTTTTTT.

The chain links TRBV3-1 (or the pseudogene TRBV3-2) to TRBJ2-7; 8 bases match TRBD1. V was pared by 0 bases and J by 7 bases, with 5 bases of the junction left unmatched. From germline, CDR1 is LGHDT and CDR2 YNNKEL (reference sequence). CDR3 size: 14 residues. CDR3 bases: TGTGCCAGCAGCCAAGATTTAAGGGACAGGGAGCAGTACTTC. This encodes CASSQDLRDREQYF.

The chain links TRBV19 to TRBJ1-2; 11 bases map to TRBD1. This CDR3 contains 15 residues. CDR1 and CDR2 from the germline V gene are LNHDA and SQIVND (reference sequence). Trimming at V came to 9 bases and at J to 1 base, leaving 7 bases not matched to a gene. CDR3 nucleotide sequence: TGTGCCAGCCGGACAGGGGGCGTCATTAACTATGGCTACACCTTC. This sequence encodes CASRTGGVINYGYTF.

V usage is TRBV2 and J usage is TRBJ2-1; D may be TRBD2 (6 bases). In germline, CDR1 is SNHLY, CDR2 FYNNEI. The ends were cut back, 5 bases at V and 4 bases at J, with 15 bases in the middle. The CDR3 spans 15 residues. The chain's CDR3 is CASSSGGWTYNEQFF. CDR3 DNA: TGTGCCAGCAGTTCCGGGGGTTGGACATACAATGAGCAGTTCTTC.

The chain combines TRBV15 with TRBJ2-7, with TRBD2 identical over 11 bases. CDR3 length: 17 residues. V lost 0 bases to trimming and J lost 4 bases; unmatched junction nucleotides: 8. In germline, CDR1 is LNHNV, CDR2 YYDKDF (reference sequence). As DNA, the CDR3 is TGTGCCACCAGCAGAGATTCTACTAGCGGGGGTAAATACGAGCAGTACTTC. This encodes CATSRDSTSGGKYEQYF.

The CDR3 loop is CASSSGTGVDEQYF. The CDR3 nucleotides read TGTGCCAGCAGCTCCGGCACAGGGGTTGACGAGCAGTACTTC. This chain connects TRBV7-2 to TRBJ2-7; 7 nucleotides line up with TRBD1. V lost 4 bases to trimming and J lost 5 bases; unmatched junction nucleotides: 8. The CDR3 extends over 14 amino acids. Germline loops: CDR1 SGHTA, CDR2 FQGNSA.

V and J are TRBV6-5 and TRBJ2-2, with D perhaps matching TRBD1 (7 bases). V gave up 7 bases and J gave up 5 bases, with 14 bases separating them. The CDR3 contains 14 residues. CDR1 MNHEY and CDR2 SVGAGI come from the germline V gene. The CDR3 here is CASTTPGGTGELFF. The DNA of the CDR3 is TGTGCCAGCACCACACCAGGGGGGACCGGGGAGCTGTTTTTT.